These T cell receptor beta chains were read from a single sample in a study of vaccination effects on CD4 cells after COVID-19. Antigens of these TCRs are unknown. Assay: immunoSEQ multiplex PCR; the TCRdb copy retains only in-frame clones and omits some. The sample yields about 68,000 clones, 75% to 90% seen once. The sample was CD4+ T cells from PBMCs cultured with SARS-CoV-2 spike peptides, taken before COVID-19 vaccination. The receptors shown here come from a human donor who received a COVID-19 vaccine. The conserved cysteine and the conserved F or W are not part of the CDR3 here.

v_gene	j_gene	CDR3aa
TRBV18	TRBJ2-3	ASSPPPANLDTQY
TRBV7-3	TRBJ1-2	ASSSRGANYGYT
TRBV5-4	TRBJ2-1	ASSLADRYNEQF
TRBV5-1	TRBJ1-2	ASSLVTEPYGYT
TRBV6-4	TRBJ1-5	ASSDCEGCPQH
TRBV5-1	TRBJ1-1	ASSLAGKGGRTEAF
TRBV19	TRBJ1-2	ANSVGPRKGYT
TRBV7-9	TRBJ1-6	ASSLGSSYNSPLH
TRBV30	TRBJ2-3	AWINAGGTDTQY
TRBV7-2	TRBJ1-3	ASSLDRSGNTIY
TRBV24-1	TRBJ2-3	ATSLAGITQSTDTQY
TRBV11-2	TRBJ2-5	ASQVLGVEETQY
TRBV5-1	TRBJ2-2	ASSRGLAGIGGELF
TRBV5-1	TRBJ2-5	ASSTGLAGGQETQY
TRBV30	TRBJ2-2	AWSPNDPTGELF
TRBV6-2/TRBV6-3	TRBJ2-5	ASSYSGGPQETQY
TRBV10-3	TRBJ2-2	AITPSTSGGGELF